Below, 9 T cell receptor beta chains from the same sample are listed, as sequenced in a study of cytomegalovirus exposure and HLA in healthy donors. The PCR made use of 60 Vbeta and 13 Jbeta primers. Assay used: immunoSEQ multiplex PCR; TCRdb lists only in-frame clones, some missing. This sample carries over 150,000 clones, roughly 75% of them seen once, and the ten largest clones take roughly 5%. Sample: PBMCs. The receptors originated from a male donor in good health and CMV-seronegative.

The chain couples TRBV18 to TRBJ2-7, with 9 bases matching TRBD2. Trimming took 3 bases from V and 5 from J; bases not matched to a gene: 14. Per germline, CDR1 KGHSH and CDR2 LQKENI. The CDR3 consists of 17 residues. The CDR3 loop is CASSPLTSGPRPDEQYF. The CDR3 DNA reads TGTGCCAGCTCACCCCTGACTAGCGGCCCCAGGCCTGACGAGCAGTACTTC.

The V gene is TRBV29-1, the J gene TRBJ1-5, with D unresolved. Between the trimmed V and J ends, which lost 5 bases and 0 bases, there was a span of 8 bases. This CDR3 spans 13 amino acids. Germline values: CDR1 SQVTM, CDR2 ANQGSEA. The CDR3 DNA reads TGCAGCGTTTCCCTTAATAGCAATCAGCCCCAGCATTTT. This encodes CSVSLNSNQPQHF.

This clone ranks as medium-sized. The V and J genes are TRBV10-3 and TRBJ2-7, with a weak D call TRBD2 (5 bases). CDR1 ENHRY and CDR2 SYGVKD come from the germline V gene. V lost 11 bases and J 2 bases, leaving 19 bases between the germline ends. The CDR3 contains 14 residues. The CDR3 reads CAGGRGDGAYEQYF. For the CDR3, the DNA is TGTGCCGGCGGACGGGGAGATGGAGCCTACGAGCAGTACTTC.

This chain links TRBV6-6 with TRBJ1-3; D call uncertain. Germline CDR1 reads MNHNY; CDR2 reads SVGAGI (reference sequence). V lost 7 bases, J lost 2 bases, and 15 bases lay in between. This CDR3 has 15 residues. Written as DNA, the CDR3 is TGTGCCAGCAATCGGGGAACTAAAGCTGGAAACACCATATATTTT. Its translation is CASNRGTKAGNTIYF.

The chain combines TRBV5-4 with TRBJ1-2, with 12 positions matching TRBD1. The V gene end was trimmed by 4 bases and the J gene end by 2 bases; junction bases not matched to a gene: 9. The CDR3 totals 17 residues. Germline assignment: CDR1 SGHNT and CDR2 YYREEE (reference sequence). The CDR3 DNA reads as TGTGCCAGCAGCCCCGGGGGGACAGGGGGCGGGAACTATGGCTACACCTTC. Amino acid sequence: CASSPGGTGGGNYGYTF.

V usage is TRBV5-1 and J usage is TRBJ2-7, with TRBD1 matching 10 bases. Per the germline V gene, CDR1 is SGHRS and CDR2 is YFSETQ. There are 13 residues in the CDR3. V lost 7 bases and J lost 6; bases outside the gene matches: 7. CDR3: CASAHGTGVEQYF. DNA for the CDR3: TGCGCCAGCGCACATGGGACAGGGGTCGAGCAGTACTTC. Full variable domain (rest looked up from reference TRBV5-1 and TRBJ2-7): KAGVTQTPRYLIKTRGQQVTLSCSPISGHRSVSWYQQTPGQGLQFLFEYFSETQRNKGNFPGRFSGRQFSNSRSEMNVSTLELGDSALYLCASAHGTGVEQYFGPGTRLTVT.

The V and J genes are TRBV6-4 and TRBJ1-5; the D gene is possibly TRBD1 (6 bases). The CDR3 is 14 amino acids. Germline V gene data show CDR1 as MRHNA and CDR2 as SNTAGT. V was cut by 0 bases and J by 9 bases, with 12 bases left in between. The CDR3: CASSDSGWGRPQHF. In nucleotides, the CDR3 is TGTGCCAGCAGTGACTCGGGATGGGGGCGGCCCCAGCATTTT.

A few counts support this clone. J is TRBJ2-2 and V is TRBV5-1; the D gene is possibly TRBD1 (5 bases). Germline values: CDR1 SGHRS, CDR2 YFSETQ. This CDR3 is 15 amino acids long. V was shortened by 0 bases and J by 1 base, with 7 bases between the two germline ends. The CDR3 DNA reads TGCGCCAGCAGCTTGGTAGGACAGAACACCGGGGAGCTGTTTTTT. This sequence encodes CASSLVGQNTGELFF.

The chain combines TRBV10-3 with TRBJ1-5; D ambiguous. The length of the CDR3 is 15 residues. Germline V gene data show CDR1 as ENHRY and CDR2 as SYGVKD. Trimming stripped 4 bases from V and 1 base from J, with 11 bases between. This chain's CDR3 is CAISAREPSNQPQHF. The CDR3 DNA follows: TGTGCCATCAGTGCGCGGGAGCCCAGCAATCAGCCCCAGCATTTT.